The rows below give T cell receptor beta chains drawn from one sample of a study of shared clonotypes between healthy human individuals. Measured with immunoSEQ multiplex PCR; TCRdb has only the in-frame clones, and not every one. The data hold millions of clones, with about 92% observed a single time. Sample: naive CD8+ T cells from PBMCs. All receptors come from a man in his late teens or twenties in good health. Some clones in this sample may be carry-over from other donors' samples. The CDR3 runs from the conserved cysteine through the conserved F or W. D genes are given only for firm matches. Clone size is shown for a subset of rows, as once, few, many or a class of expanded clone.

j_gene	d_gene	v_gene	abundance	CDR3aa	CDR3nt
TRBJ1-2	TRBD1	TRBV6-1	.	CASSGTGFVDYGYTF	TGTGCCAGCAGTGGGACAGGGTTTGTCGACTATGGCTACACCTTC
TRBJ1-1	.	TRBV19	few	CASWTALNTEAFF	TGTGCCTCCTGGACAGCCTTGAACACTGAAGCTTTCTTT
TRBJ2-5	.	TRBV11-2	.	CASRPPLQETQYF	TGTGCCAGCAGGCCCCCACTTCAAGAGACCCAGTACTTC
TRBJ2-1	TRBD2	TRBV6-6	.	CASSKDSGLSYNEQFF	TGTGCCAGCTCCAAGGATAGCGGGCTCTCCTACAATGAGCAGTTCTTC
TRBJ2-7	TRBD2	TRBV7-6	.	CASSFGTSGSSYEQYF	TGTGCCAGCAGCTTTGGGACTAGCGGATCGTCCTACGAGCAGTACTTC
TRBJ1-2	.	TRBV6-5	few	CASSYSDGANYGYTF	TGTGCCAGCAGTTACTCGGACGGGGCTAACTATGGCTACACCTTC
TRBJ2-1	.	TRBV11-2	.	CASSPRLGEQFF	TGTGCCAGCAGCCCTCGGTTGGGTGAGCAGTTCTTC
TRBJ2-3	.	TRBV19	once	CASRASGTDTQYF	TGTGCCAGTAGGGCTAGCGGCACAGATACGCAGTATTTT
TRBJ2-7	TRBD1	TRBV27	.	CASSLLAQGDLQYF	TGTGCCAGCAGTTTATTGGCACAGGGGGATCTGCAGTACTTC
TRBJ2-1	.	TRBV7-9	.	CASSFAGTNNEQFF	TGTGCCAGCAGCTTCGCCGGGACCAATAATGAGCAGTTCTTC
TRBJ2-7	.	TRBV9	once	CASSGEGDYEQYF	TGTGCCAGCAGCGGGGAGGGGGACTACGAGCAGTACTTC
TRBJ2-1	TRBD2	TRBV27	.	CASSSRTSGRAFYNEQFF	TGTGCCAGCAGTTCAAGGACTAGCGGGAGGGCATTCTACAATGAGCAGTTCTTC
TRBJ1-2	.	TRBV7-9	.	CASSRKLGGYTF	TGTGCCAGCAGTAGGAAGCTTGGAGGCTACACCTTC
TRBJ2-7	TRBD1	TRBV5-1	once	CASSFGQAAYEQYF	TGCGCCAGCAGCTTTGGACAGGCAGCCTACGAGCAGTACTTC
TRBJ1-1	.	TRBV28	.	CASSFGAGTEAFF	TGTGCCAGCAGTTTCGGGGCAGGGACTGAAGCTTTCTTT
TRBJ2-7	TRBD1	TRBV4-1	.	CASSQNSYGQGAYEQYF	TGCGCCAGCAGCCAAAACTCTTACGGACAGGGGGCATACGAGCAGTACTTC
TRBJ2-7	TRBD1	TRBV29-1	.	CSVGQGNYEQYF	TGCAGCGTTGGACAGGGGAACTACGAGCAGTACTTC
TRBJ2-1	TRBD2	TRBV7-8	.	CASSPSGVYNEQFF	TGTGCCAGCAGCCCTAGCGGGGTGTACAATGAGCAGTTCTTC
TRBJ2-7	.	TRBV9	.	CASSAGLTDSYEQYF	TGTGCCAGCAGCGCCGGGCTCACGGACTCCTACGAGCAGTACTTC